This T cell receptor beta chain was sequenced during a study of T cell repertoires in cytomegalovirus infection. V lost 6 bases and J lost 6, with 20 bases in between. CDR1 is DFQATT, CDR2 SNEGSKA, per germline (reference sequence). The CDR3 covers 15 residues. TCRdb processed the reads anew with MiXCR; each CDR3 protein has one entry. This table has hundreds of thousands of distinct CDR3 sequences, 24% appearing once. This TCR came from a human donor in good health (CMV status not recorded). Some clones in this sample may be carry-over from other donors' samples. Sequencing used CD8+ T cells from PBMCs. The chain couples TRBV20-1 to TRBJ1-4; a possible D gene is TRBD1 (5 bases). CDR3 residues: CSAQGGAPADEKLFF. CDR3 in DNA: TGCAGTGCCCAGGGCGGGGCCCCCGCCGATGAAAAACTGTTTTTT.